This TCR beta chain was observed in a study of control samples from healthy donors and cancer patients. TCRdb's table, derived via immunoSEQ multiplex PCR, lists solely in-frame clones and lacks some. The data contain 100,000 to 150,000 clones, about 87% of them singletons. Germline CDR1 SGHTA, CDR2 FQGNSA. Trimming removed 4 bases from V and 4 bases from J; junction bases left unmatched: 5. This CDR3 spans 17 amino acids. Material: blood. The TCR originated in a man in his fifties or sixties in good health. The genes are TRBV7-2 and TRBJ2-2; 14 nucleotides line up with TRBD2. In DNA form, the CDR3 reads TGTGCCAGCAGCTCGACTAGCGGGGGGGCCGGCACCGGGGAGCTGTTTTTT. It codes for CASSSTSGGAGTGELFF.